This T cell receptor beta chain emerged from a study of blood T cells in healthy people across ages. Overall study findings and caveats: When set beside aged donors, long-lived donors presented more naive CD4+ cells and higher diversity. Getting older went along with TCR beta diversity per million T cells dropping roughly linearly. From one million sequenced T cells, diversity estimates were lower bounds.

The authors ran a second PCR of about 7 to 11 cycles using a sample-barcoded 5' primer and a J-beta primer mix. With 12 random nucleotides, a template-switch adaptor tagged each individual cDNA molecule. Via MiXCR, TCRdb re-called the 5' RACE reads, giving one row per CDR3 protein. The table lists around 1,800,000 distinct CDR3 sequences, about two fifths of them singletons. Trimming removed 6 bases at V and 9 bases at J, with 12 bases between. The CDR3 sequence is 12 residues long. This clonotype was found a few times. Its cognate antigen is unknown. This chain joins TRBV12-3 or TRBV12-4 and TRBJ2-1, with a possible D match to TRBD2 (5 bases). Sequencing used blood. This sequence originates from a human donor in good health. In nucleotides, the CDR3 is TGTGCCAGCAGCCCGAGGGTCGCTGAGCAGTTCTTC. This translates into CASSPRVAEQFF.